This T cell receptor (beta chain) was recorded in a study of blood T cell repertoires in COVID-19. Looking at the study overall: The study drew acute and convalescent COVID-19 samples from the United States, Italy and Spain. The analysed material was cDNA or gDNA that came from T cells, B-cell-depleted T cells, or PBMCs.

This clone was found a few times. Looked up from germline, CDR1 is SNHLY and CDR2 is FYNNEI. The CDR3 consists of 12 residues. V dropped 4 bases and J dropped 3 bases, with 3 bases sitting between them. Original processing methods: How many nucleated cells were present was estimated from reference gene primer amplification. This table comes from immunoSEQ multiplex PCR, and its TCRdb copy is limited to in-frame clones, with some not included. V, J and clone size derive from that table, while D and trimming were established from the DNA sequence. The data contain under 250,000 clones, about 83% of them seen just once; the ten biggest clones take up 2% to 3%.

This sequence was found in a woman in her thirties or forties with active or convalescent COVID-19. The chain recombines TRBV2 with TRBJ2-2, with no clear D. The sequencing input was peripheral blood. CDR3 coding DNA: TGTGCCAGCAGTGCGGACACCGGGGAGCTGTTTTTT. This translates into CASSADTGELFF.